The clone carrying this TCR beta chain was detected a few times. The CDR3 has 16 residues. Per the germline V gene, CDR1 is LNHDA and CDR2 is SQIVND (reference sequence). Trimming cost V 3 bases and J 0 bases, with 12 bases left between them. The sample belongs to a study of blood T cell repertoires in COVID-19. Across the whole study: Samples representing acute and convalescent COVID-19 were sourced from the United States, Italy and Spain. T cells, B-cell-depleted T cells, or PBMCs supplied cDNA or gDNA.

Source study methods: The assay estimated nucleated cells by amplifying reference gene primers. Some clones are missing from TCRdb's copy, which holds only in-frame ones; the method was immunoSEQ multiplex PCR. V, J and clone size derive from that table, while D and trimming were established from the DNA sequence. The sample carries 150,000 or so clones, over 65% recorded once. The sequencing sample was made of peripheral blood. The rearrangement joins TRBV19 to TRBJ1-3; D remains ambiguous. This TCR was sampled from a man older than 75 with acute or convalescent COVID-19. CDR3 amino acids: CASSMNAQNSGNTIYF. CDR3 in DNA: TGTGCCAGTAGTATGAATGCTCAGAACTCTGGAAACACCATATATTTT.